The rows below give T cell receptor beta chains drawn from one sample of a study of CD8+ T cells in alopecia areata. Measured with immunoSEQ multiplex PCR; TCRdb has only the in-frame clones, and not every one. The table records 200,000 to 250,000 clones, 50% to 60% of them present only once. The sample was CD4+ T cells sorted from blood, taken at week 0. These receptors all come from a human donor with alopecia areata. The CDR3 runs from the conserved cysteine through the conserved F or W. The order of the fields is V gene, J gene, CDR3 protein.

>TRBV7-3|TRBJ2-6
CASSSLGAASGANVLTF
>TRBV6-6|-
CASSLRSDRVNNEQYF
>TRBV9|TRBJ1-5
CASSYGTGANQPQHF
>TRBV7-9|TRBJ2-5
CASSWGTDSQETQYF
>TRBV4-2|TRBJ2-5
CASSHEKLAGGQETQYF
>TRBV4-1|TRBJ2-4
CASSRDLAVQYF
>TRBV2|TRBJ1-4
CASRSGLKEKLFF
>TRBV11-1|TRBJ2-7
CASSFQDYTRQYF
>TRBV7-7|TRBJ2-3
CASSLQLVDTQYF
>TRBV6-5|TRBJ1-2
CASSYSGFYGYTF
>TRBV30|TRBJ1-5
CAWSVQGTQPQHF
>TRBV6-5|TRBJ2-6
CASVSYSGANVLTF
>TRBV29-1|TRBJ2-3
CSVDRQGISTDTQYF
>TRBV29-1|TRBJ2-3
CSVALLIRGRTDTQYF
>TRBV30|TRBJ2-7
CAWATGGGSYEQYF
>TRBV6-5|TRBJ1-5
CASKGGGFNQPQHF
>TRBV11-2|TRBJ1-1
CASSLDTNTEAFF
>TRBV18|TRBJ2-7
CASSPLVRQGNLNEQYF
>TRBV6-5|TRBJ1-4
CASSLDRGFEKLFF
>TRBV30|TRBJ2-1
CAWTGGVGNEQFF
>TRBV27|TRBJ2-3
CASSWAGFQSTDTQYF